This T cell receptor (beta chain) was sequenced during a study of blood T cell repertoires in COVID-19. The repertoire was sequenced with immunoSEQ multiplex PCR; TCRdb's copy has only in-frame clones and lacks some. The table lists about 140,000 clones, 70% to 90% of them singletons. This CDR3 comprises 13 residues. This clone was detected only a few times. V gene TRBV21-1 combines with J gene TRBJ2-7; the table's D call, TRBD1, was not checked against the DNA. TRBV21-1 is described as a pseudogene. Sequencing was done on a sample of peripheral blood. This receptor was identified in a woman aged 55-70 years with acute or convalescent COVID-19. CDR3 protein: CASSKPSSYEQYF. Written as DNA, the CDR3 is TGTGCCAGCAGCAAACCCAGTTCCTACGAGCAGTACTTC.